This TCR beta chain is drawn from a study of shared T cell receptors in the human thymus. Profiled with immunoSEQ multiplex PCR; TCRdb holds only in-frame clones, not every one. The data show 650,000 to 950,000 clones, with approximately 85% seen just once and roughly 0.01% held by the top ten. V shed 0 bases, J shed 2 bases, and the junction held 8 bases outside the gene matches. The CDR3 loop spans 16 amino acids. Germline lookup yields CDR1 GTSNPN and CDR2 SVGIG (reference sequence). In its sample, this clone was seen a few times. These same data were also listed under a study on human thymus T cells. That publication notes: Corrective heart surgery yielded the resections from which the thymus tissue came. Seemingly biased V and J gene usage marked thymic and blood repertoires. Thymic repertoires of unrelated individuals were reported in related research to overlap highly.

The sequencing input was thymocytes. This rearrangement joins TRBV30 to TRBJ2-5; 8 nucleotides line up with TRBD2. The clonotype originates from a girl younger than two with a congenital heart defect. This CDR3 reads CAWSVREGTGQETQYF. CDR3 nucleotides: TGTGCCTGGAGTGTACGGGAGGGGACGGGGCAAGAGACCCAGTACTTC.